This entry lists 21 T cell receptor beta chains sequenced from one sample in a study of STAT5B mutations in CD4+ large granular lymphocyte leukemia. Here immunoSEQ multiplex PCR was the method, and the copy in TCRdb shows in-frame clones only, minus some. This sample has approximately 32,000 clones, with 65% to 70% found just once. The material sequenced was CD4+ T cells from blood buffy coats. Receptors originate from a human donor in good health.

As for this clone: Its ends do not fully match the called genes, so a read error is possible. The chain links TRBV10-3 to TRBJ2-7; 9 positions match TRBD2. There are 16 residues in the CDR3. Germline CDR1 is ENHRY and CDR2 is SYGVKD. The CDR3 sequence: CAISERFSGSSYEQYF. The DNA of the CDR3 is TGTGCCATCAGTGAGAGGTTTAGCGGGAGCTCCTATGAGCAGTACTTC.

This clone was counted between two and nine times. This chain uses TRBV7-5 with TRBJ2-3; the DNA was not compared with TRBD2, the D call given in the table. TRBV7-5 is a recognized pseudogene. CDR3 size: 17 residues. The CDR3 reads CARSLWYSGGEEDTQYF. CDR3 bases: TGTGCCAGAAGCTTATGGTACTCGGGGGGCGAGGAAGATACGCAGTATTTT.

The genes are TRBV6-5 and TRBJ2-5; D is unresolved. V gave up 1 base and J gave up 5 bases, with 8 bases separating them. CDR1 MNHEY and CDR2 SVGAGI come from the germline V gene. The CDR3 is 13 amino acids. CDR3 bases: TGTGCCAGCAGTTACTATTTCAGGGAGACCCAGTACTTC. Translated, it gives CASSYYFRETQYF.

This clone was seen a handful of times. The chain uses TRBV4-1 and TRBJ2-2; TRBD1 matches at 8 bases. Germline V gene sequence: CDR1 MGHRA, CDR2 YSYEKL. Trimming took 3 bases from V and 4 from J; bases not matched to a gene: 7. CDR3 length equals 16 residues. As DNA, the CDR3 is TGCGCCAGCAGCCACCCCAGGGGGCCCAGCACCGGGGAGCTGTTTTTT. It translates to CASSHPRGPSTGELFF.

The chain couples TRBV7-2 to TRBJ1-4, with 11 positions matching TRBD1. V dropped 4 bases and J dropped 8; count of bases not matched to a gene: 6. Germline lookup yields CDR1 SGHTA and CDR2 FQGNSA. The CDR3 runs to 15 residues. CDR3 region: CASSSWGQGGEKLFF. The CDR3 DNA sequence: TGTGCCAGCAGCTCTTGGGGACAGGGGGGGGAAAAACTGTTTTTT.

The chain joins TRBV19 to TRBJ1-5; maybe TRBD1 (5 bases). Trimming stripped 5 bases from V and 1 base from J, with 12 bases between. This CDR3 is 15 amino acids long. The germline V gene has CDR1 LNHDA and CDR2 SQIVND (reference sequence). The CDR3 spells CASSLRGRSNQPQHF. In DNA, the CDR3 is TGTGCCAGTAGTCTACGGGGCAGGAGCAATCAGCCCCAGCATTTT.

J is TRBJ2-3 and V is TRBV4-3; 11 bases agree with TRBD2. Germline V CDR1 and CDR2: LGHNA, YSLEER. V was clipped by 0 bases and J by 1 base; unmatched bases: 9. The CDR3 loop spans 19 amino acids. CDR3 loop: CASSQDPILAGGRTDTQYF. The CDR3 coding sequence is TGCGCCAGCAGCCAAGATCCGATTCTAGCGGGGGGCCGCACAGATACGCAGTATTTT.

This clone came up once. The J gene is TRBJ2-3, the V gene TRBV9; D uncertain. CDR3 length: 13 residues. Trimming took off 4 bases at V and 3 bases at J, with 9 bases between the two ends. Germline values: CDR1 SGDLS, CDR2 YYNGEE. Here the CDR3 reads CASSFGPTDTQYF. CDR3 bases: TGTGCCAGCAGCTTTGGGCCGACAGATACGCAGTATTTT.

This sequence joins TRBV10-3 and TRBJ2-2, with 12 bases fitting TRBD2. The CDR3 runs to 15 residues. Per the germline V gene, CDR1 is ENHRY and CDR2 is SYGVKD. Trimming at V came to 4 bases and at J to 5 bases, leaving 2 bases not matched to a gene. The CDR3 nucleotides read TGTGCCATCAGTGCCGGGACTAGCGGGACCGGGGAGCTGTTTTTT. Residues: CAISAGTSGTGELFF.

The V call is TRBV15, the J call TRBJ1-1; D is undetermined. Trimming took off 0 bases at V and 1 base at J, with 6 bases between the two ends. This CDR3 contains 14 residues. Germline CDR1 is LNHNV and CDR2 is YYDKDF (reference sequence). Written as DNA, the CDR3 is TGTGCCACCAGCAGAGATAGCTCGAACACTGAAGCTTTCTTT. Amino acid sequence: CATSRDSSNTEAFF.

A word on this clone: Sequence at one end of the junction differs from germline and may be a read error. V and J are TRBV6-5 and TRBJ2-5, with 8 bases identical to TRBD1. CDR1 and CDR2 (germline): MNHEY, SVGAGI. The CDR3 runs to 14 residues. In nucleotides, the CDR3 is TGTACCAGCAAAATGTGGGGGACAGGAGAGACCCAGTACTTC. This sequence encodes CTSKMWGTGETQYF.

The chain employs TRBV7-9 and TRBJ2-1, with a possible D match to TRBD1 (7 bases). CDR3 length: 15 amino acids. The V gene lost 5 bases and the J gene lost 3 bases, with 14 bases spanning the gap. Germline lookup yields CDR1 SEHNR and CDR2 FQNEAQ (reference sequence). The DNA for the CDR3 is TGTGCCAGCAGCCTCAGGGGGGCCCGCTACAATGAGCAGTTCTTC. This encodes CASSLRGARYNEQFF. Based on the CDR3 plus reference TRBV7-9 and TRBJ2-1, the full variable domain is DTGVSQNPRHKITKRGQNVTFRCDPISEHNRLYWYRQTLGQGPEFLTYFQNEAQLEKSRLLSDRFSAERPKGSFSTLEIQRTEQGDSAMYLCASSLRGARYNEQFFGPGTRLTVL.

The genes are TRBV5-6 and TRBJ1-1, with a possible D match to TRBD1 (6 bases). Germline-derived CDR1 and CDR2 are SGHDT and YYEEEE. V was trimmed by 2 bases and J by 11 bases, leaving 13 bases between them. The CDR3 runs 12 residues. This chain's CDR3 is CASSLGGADAFF. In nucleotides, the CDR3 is TGTGCCAGCAGCTTAGGGGGGGCGGACGCTTTCTTT.

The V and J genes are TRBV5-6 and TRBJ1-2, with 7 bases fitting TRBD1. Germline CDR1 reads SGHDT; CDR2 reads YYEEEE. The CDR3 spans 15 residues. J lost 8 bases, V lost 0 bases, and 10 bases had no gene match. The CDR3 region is CASSLALTGARGYTF. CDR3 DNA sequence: TGTGCCAGCAGCTTGGCCCTAACAGGGGCGCGCGGCTACACCTTC.

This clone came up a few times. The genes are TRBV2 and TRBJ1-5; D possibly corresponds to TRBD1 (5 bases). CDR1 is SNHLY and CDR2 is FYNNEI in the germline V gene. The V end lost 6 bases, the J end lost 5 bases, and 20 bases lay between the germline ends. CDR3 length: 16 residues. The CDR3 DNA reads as TGTGCCAGCAGCCTCGTTGGAGTCAGGGACCATCAGCCCCAGCATTTT. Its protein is CASSLVGVRDHQPQHF.

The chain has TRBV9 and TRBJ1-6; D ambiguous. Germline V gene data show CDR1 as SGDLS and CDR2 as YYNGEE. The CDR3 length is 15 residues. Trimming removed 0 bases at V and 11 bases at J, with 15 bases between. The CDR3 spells CASSVGTALEAPLHF. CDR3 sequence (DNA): TGTGCCAGCAGCGTAGGGACCGCCTTAGAAGCACCCCTCCACTTT.

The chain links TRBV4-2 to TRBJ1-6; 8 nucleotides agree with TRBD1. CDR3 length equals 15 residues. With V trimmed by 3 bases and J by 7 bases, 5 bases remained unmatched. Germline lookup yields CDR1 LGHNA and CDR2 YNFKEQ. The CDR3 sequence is CASSQRTGQNSPLHF. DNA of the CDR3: TGTGCCAGCAGCCAGAGGACAGGGCAGAATTCACCCCTCCACTTT.

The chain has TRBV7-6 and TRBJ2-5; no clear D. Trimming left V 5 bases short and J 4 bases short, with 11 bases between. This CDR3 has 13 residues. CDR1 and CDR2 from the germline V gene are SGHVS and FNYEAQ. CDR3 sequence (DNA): TGTGCCAGCAGCCCCCAACCCCGAGAGACCCAGTACTTC. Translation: CASSPQPRETQYF.

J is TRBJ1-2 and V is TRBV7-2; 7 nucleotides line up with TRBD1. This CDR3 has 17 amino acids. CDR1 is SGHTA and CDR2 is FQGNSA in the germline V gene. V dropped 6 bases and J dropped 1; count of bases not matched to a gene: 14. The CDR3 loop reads CASSKGRQGAINYGYTF. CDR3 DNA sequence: TGTGCCAGCAGTAAGGGGAGACAGGGTGCGATTAACTATGGCTACACCTTC.

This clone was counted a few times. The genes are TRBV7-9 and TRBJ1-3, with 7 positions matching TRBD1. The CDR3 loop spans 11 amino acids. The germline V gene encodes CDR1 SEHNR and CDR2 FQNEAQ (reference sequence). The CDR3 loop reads CAGGDGNTIYF. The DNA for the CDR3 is TGTGCAGGGGGCGATGGAAACACCATATATTTT.

The CDR3 spells CASSPDRFYEQYF. As DNA, the CDR3 is TGCGCCAGCAGCCCTGATAGGTTTTACGAGCAGTACTTC. The rearrangement links TRBV5-1 to TRBJ2-7; D gene ambiguous. V dropped 4 bases and J dropped 4 bases, with 12 bases sitting between them. The CDR3 is 13 residues long. Germline V gene lookup returns CDR1 SGHRS and CDR2 YFSETQ.